This T cell receptor beta chain appears in the sequencing data of a study of blood T cell repertoires in COVID-19. The germline gives CDR1 SGHVS, CDR2 FQNEAQ. The V end lost 1 base, the J end lost 8 bases, and 9 bases lay between the germline ends. The CDR3 runs 13 residues. The repertoire was sequenced with immunoSEQ multiplex PCR; TCRdb's copy has only in-frame clones and lacks some. The table records about 130,000 clones, roughly three quarters of them present only once. The receptor comes from a man older than 75 with acute or convalescent COVID-19. Sequenced sample: peripheral blood. This chain joins TRBV7-8 and TRBJ2-1; maybe TRBD1 (5 bases). This chain's CDR3 is CASSLGGGYEQFF. CDR3 coding DNA: TGTGCCAGCAGCTTAGGGGGCGGCTATGAGCAGTTCTTC.